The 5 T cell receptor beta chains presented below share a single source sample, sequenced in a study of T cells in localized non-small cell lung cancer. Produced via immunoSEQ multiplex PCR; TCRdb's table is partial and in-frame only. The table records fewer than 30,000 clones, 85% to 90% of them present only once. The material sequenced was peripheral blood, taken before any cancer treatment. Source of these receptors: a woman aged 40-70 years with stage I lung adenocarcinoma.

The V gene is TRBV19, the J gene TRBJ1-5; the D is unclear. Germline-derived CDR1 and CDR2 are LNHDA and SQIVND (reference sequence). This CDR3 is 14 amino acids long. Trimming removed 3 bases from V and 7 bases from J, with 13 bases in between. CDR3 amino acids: CASSIEEGRQPQHF. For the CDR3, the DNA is TGTGCCAGTAGTATTGAGGAGGGCCGGCAGCCCCAGCATTTT.

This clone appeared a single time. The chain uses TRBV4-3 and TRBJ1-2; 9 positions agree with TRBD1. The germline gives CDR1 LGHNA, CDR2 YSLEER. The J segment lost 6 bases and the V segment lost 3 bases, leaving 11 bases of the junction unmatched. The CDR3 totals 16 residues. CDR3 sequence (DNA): TGCGCCAGCAGCCACACTCCGGGACAGGGTTACGATGGCTACACCTTC. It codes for CASSHTPGQGYDGYTF.

The CDR3 DNA is TGTGCCAGCAGCTTTACCGGGACAGGGGGTGAGCAGTTCTTC. Translation: CASSFTGTGGEQFF. The rearrangement links TRBV7-3 to TRBJ2-1; 11 nucleotides line up with TRBD1. V shed 3 bases and J 9 bases; nucleotides not matched to a gene: 4. Germline values: CDR1 SGHTA, CDR2 FQGTGA. The CDR3 covers 14 residues.

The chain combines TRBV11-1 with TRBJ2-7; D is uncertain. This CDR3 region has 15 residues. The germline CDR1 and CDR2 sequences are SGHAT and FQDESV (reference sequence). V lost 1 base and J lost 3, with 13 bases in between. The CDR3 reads CASSLGIGKGYEQYF. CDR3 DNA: TGTGCCAGCAGCTTAGGAATCGGAAAGGGCTACGAGCAGTACTTC.

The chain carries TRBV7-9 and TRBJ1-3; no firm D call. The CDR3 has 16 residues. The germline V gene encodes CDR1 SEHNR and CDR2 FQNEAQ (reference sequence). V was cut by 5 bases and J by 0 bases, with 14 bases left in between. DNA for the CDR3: TGTGCCAGCAGCCCTTTCGGGCAAGACTCTGGAAACACCATATATTTT. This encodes CASSPFGQDSGNTIYF.